The source of this TCR beta chain is a study of CD8+ T cells in alopecia areata. The wider study: Twice daily, treated patients received 5 to 10 mg of oral tofacitinib. Findings and limits, study-wide: Scalp samples also contribute reads from the resident alphabeta T cells found in normal skin.

As regards this clone: Its antigen remains unknown.

RNA was isolated and reverse transcribed to cDNA, the sequencing template. Clones were sequenced by immunoSEQ multiplex PCR, and TCRdb holds only the in-frame ones, with some missing. The data hold 150,000 or so clones, with approximately 90% observed a single time. Germline V lookup: CDR1 MGHRA, CDR2 YSYEKL. This CDR3 is 13 amino acids long. The V end was cut by 6 bases, the J end by 5 bases, with 11 bases between. Described treatment: oral pan-JAK inhibitor, 5-10 mg twice daily. The material sequenced was CD8+ T cells sorted from blood, taken at week 4, from a patient treated with tofacitinib. The source is a human donor with alopecia areata. The rearrangement joins TRBV4-1 to TRBJ1-5; TRBD1 is a possible D gene (6 bases). The CDR3 sequence: CASSWDTDQPQHF. CDR3 sequence (DNA): TGCGCCAGCAGTTGGGACACCGATCAGCCCCAGCATTTT.